The 16 T cell receptor beta chains below all came from one sample that was sequenced in a study of T cell repertoires in cytomegalovirus infection. Their target antigens are unknown. In TCRdb, the reads were re-called with MiXCR into one record per CDR3 protein. Seen here are about 570,000 distinct CDR3 sequences, under 45% observed once, and the top ten hold more than 40%. Specimen: cultured PBMCs, collected from culture after CMV antigen stimulation. The receptors here all came from a human donor in good health (CMV status not recorded). Some clones in this sample may be carry-over from other donors' samples.

This rearrangement joins TRBV27 to TRBJ1-6; possibly TRBD1 for D (5 bases). With 4 bases removed from V and 6 bases from J, the gap between germline ends came to 13 bases. The V gene's germline CDR1 is MNHEY and CDR2 SMNVEV (reference sequence). The length of the CDR3 is 15 residues. CDR3 coding DNA: TGTGCCAGCAGTTCCATACAGGAATTTAATTCACCCCTCCACTTT. This encodes CASSSIQEFNSPLHF.

V and J are TRBV6-1 and TRBJ1-2, with TRBD1 as a possible D gene (6 bases). The V and J ends lost 7 bases and 7 bases respectively, with 19 bases between them. The CDR3 is 14 residues long. CDR1 is MNHNS, CDR2 SASEGT, per germline. CDR3 DNA sequence: TGTGCCAGCAAGGAGGGGATTGGGGGCGCTGGCTACACCTTC. It specifies CASKEGIGGAGYTF.

To note about this clonotype: Its ends do not fully match the called genes, so a read error is possible. The gene calls are TRBV5-4 and TRBJ2-7; TRBD2 agrees at 11 bases. CDR1 is SGHNT and CDR2 is YYREEE in the germline V gene (reference sequence). This CDR3 spans 17 amino acids. The chain's CDR3 is CAGSPGLAESSYGEQYF. In DNA, the CDR3 is TGTGCCGGCAGCCCGGGACTAGCGGAAAGCTCATACGGCGAGCAGTACTTC.

This chain connects TRBV5-1 to TRBJ2-7, with 7 bases aligning to TRBD1. Trimming at V came to 0 bases and at J to 0 bases, leaving 3 bases not matched to a gene. Per the germline V gene, CDR1 is SGHRS and CDR2 is YFSETQ. This CDR3 is built from 15 residues. CDR3 in DNA: TGCGCCAGCAGCTTGGAACAGGGGCCCTCCTACGAGCAGTACTTC. Its protein is CASSLEQGPSYEQYF.

The CDR3 region has the DNA TGTGCCAGTTCCGCATATAGCAATCAGCCCCAGCATTTT. Protein product: CASSAYSNQPQHF. The rearrangement links TRBV7-9 to TRBJ1-5; D is unresolved. V dropped 9 bases and J dropped 0 bases, with 9 bases sitting between them. The CDR3 has 13 residues. Germline CDR1 reads SEHNR; CDR2 reads FQNEAQ (reference sequence).

This clonotype was detected only once. This rearrangement joins TRBV11-2 to TRBJ2-1, with D maybe TRBD2 (6 bases). Trimming stripped 5 bases from V and 5 bases from J, with 13 bases between. This CDR3 is built from 14 residues. In germline, CDR1 is SGHAT, CDR2 FQNNGV. This CDR3 is CASSPGERDNEQFF. The CDR3 nucleotides read TGTGCCAGCAGCCCAGGTGAGCGGGACAATGAGCAGTTCTTC. The complete variable domain, with remaining parts taken from reference TRBV11-2 and TRBJ2-1, reads EAGVAQSPRYKIIEKRQSVAFWCNPISGHATLYWYQQILGQGPKLLIQFQNNGVVDDSQLPKDRFSAERLKGVDSTLKIQPAKLEDSAVYLCASSPGERDNEQFFGPGTRLTVL.

The chain couples TRBV9 to TRBJ2-3; 9 nucleotides match TRBD1. Germline V lookup: CDR1 SGDLS, CDR2 YYNGEE. The trim removed 4 bases at V and 5 bases at J, leaving 2 bases unmatched. This CDR3 is 13 amino acids long. Here the CDR3 reads CASSRDREDTQYF. In nucleotides, the CDR3 is TGTGCCAGCAGCAGGGACAGGGAAGATACGCAGTATTTT. Filled out from reference TRBV9 and TRBJ2-3, the complete variable domain reads DSGVTQTPKHLITATGQRVTLRCSPRSGDLSVYWYQQSLDQGLQFLIQYYNGEERAKGNILERFSAQQFPDLHSELNLSSLELGDSALYFCASSRDREDTQYFGPGTRLTVL.

The chain employs TRBV20-1 and TRBJ2-3; D possibly corresponds to TRBD2 (6 bases). Trimming took 3 bases from V and 3 from J, leaving 13 bases between them. Germline V gene lookup returns CDR1 DFQATT and CDR2 SNEGSKA (reference sequence). This CDR3 has 14 residues. The CDR3 sequence: CSASGGLGTDTQYF. The CDR3 DNA reads TGCAGTGCTAGCGGGGGATTGGGGACAGATACGCAGTATTTT.

This clonotype was seen only a few times. The rearrangement joins TRBV5-1 to TRBJ2-1; D may match TRBD1 or TRBD2 (6 bases each). Germline lookup yields CDR1 SGHRS and CDR2 YFSETQ. The V and J ends lost 4 bases and 3 bases respectively, with 26 bases between them. The CDR3 consists of 19 residues. CDR3 protein: CASSPGQRVPGVHYNEQFF. The DNA for the CDR3 is TGCGCCAGCAGCCCTGGACAGCGGGTCCCCGGGGTCCACTACAATGAGCAGTTCTTC. Supplemented by reference TRBV5-1 and TRBJ2-1, the full variable domain reads KAGVTQTPRYLIKTRGQQVTLSCSPISGHRSVSWYQQTPGQGLQFLFEYFSETQRNKGNFPGRFSGRQFSNSRSEMNVSTLELGDSALYLCASSPGQRVPGVHYNEQFFGPGTRLTVL.

This chain joins TRBV7-8 and TRBJ1-2; no reliable D call. V shed 2 bases and J shed 1 base, with 11 bases lying between them. The CDR3 runs 15 residues. Germline V lookup: CDR1 SGHVS, CDR2 FQNEAQ. CDR3 in amino acids: CASSLLVGINYGYTF. The CDR3 DNA follows: TGTGCCAGCAGCTTATTGGTGGGGATTAACTATGGCTACACCTTC.

The rearrangement joins TRBV6-1 to TRBJ1-5; D gene uncertain. The CDR3 totals 14 residues. Germline V gives CDR1 MNHNS, CDR2 SASEGT. The ends were cut back, 2 bases at V and 7 bases at J, with 12 bases in the middle. The CDR3 sequence: CASSEWPGRQPQHF. The CDR3 nucleotides read TGTGCCAGCAGTGAATGGCCGGGAAGACAGCCCCAGCATTTT.

The J gene is TRBJ1-1, the V gene TRBV7-2; D unclear. This CDR3 has 15 residues. V dropped 5 bases and J dropped 3 bases, with 16 bases sitting between them. Looked up from germline, CDR1 is SGHTA and CDR2 is FQGNSA. In nucleotides, the CDR3 is TGTGCCAGCAGCCCCCCCCGGCGTGGGCACACTGAAGCTTTCTTT. It translates to CASSPPRRGHTEAFF.

This clonotype turned up a few times. The chain carries TRBV4-3 and TRBJ2-3; D uncertain. Germline lookup yields CDR1 LGHNA and CDR2 YSLEER. Trimming took 0 bases from V and 6 from J, leaving 10 bases between them. This CDR3 is built from 14 residues. The CDR3 sequence is CASSQDQLVDTQYF. CDR3 nucleotides: TGCGCCAGCAGCCAAGACCAGCTTGTGGATACGCAGTATTTT.

J is TRBJ1-1 and V is TRBV7-4; 10 bases match TRBD1. Germline assignment: CDR1 SGHVT and CDR2 SQSDAQ. V lost 5 bases, J lost 2 bases, and 23 bases stayed unmatched. The CDR3 covers 21 residues. The CDR3 bases are TGTGCCAGCAGCCCGGGGGTCTGGGACAGGGGCCATCTCGTTCTAAACACTGAAGCTTTCTTT. It is translated as CASSPGVWDRGHLVLNTEAFF.

This clonotype was recorded a few times. The genes are TRBV12-3 or TRBV12-4 and TRBJ2-3; D not resolved. This CDR3 is 15 amino acids long. Trimming pared 5 bases from V and 2 bases from J, leaving 14 bases between. This chain's CDR3 is CASSNRHPVTDTQYF. CDR3 nucleotide sequence: TGTGCCAGCAGTAACCGACATCCCGTCACAGATACGCAGTATTTT.

The chain joins TRBV2 to TRBJ2-5; tentative D call: TRBD2 (5 bases). V lost 5 bases and J 1 base, leaving 11 bases between the germline ends. The CDR3 length is 14 residues. In germline, CDR1 is SNHLY, CDR2 FYNNEI. Here the CDR3 reads CASSRAVVQETQYF. CDR3 bases: TGTGCCAGCAGTAGAGCGGTAGTCCAAGAGACCCAGTACTTC. Using reference TRBV2 and TRBJ2-5 for the parts outside the CDR3, the full variable domain is EPEVTQTPSHQVTQMGQEVILRCVPISNHLYFYWYRQILGQKVEFLVSFYNNEISEKSEIFDDQFSVERPDGSNFTLKIRSTKLEDSAMYFCASSRAVVQETQYFGPGTRLLVL.